This TCR beta chain was identified during a study of cytomegalovirus exposure and HLA in healthy donors. At the level of the study: Earlier, approximately 110 million unique TCR beta sequences were recovered from around 200 million T cells by an analysis.

Primers: 60 Vbeta forward and 13 Jbeta reverse. Libraries were prepared by immunoSEQ multiplex PCR; TCRdb keeps only in-frame clonotypes and omits some of them. The profile shows 100,000 or so clones, more than 70% of them singletons. V dropped 3 bases and J dropped 4; count of bases not matched to a gene: 6. The CDR3 runs 15 residues. Germline lookup yields CDR1 MRHNA and CDR2 SNTAGT. The TCR sequence derives from a young man in good health and CMV-seronegative. The chain has TRBV6-4 and TRBJ2-7, with TRBD1 identical over 10 bases. Sequencing input: PBMCs. CDR3 region: CASSEVPGQGYEQYF. The CDR3 coding sequence is TGTGCCAGCAGTGAGGTTCCGGGACAGGGGTACGAGCAGTACTTC.